These 25 T cell receptor beta chains came from one sample sequenced in a study of identical twins. Using its own MiXCR run on the 5' RACE reads, TCRdb lists one record per CDR3 protein. The sample shows hundreds of thousands of distinct CDR3 sequences, approximately 9% of them seen only once. The sequencing sample was made of memory (CD45RO+) T cells sorted from blood. These TCRs come from a woman between 18 and 29 years old in good health.

The chain carries TRBV20-1 and TRBJ1-1; D is uncertain. V was trimmed by 2 bases and J by 1 base, leaving 8 bases between them. Germline V lookup: CDR1 DFQATT, CDR2 SNEGSKA (reference sequence). This CDR3 is built from 13 residues. The CDR3 reads CSARISPNTEAFF. The CDR3, as DNA: TGCAGTGCTAGAATTTCCCCGAACACTGAAGCTTTCTTT.

The chain recombines TRBV6-1 with TRBJ1-1, with 7 bases fitting TRBD1. Looked up from germline, CDR1 is MNHNS and CDR2 is SASEGT. The CDR3 runs to 13 residues. V dropped 3 bases and J dropped 9; count of bases not matched to a gene: 7. CDR3 region: CASSDPTGDKAFF. As DNA, the CDR3 is TGTGCCAGCAGTGACCCCACAGGGGACAAAGCTTTCTTT.

The chain joins TRBV11-2 to TRBJ2-2, with 11 nucleotides matching TRBD2. The trim removed 4 bases at V and 5 bases at J, leaving 3 bases unmatched. The germline gives CDR1 SGHAT, CDR2 FQNNGV. The CDR3 length is 15 residues. DNA for the CDR3: TGTGCCAGCAGCTCGTCTAGCGGGAGGACCGGGGAGCTGTTTTTT. As protein: CASSSSSGRTGELFF.

This clonotype was seen only a few times. The rearrangement joins TRBV6-1 to TRBJ2-2; 7 nucleotides match TRBD1. The CDR3 runs 16 residues. The V segment lost 6 bases and the J segment 0 bases; nucleotides outside the gene matches: 7. Germline V gives CDR1 MNHNS, CDR2 SASEGT. The CDR3: CASRTTGTANTGELFF. The CDR3 bases are TGTGCCAGCAGGACCACCGGGACAGCGAACACCGGGGAGCTGTTTTTT.

Concerning this clonotype: The conserved phenylalanine or tryptophan normally closing the CDR3 is absent here, so this likely arose from a read error. V is TRBV7-9 and J is TRBJ2-2; D might be TRBD2 (7 bases). The V and J ends lost 2 bases and 8 bases respectively, with 15 bases between them. Germline lookup yields CDR1 SEHNR and CDR2 FQNEAQ (reference sequence). The CDR3 runs 15 residues. This CDR3 is CASSLSPGGTGELFS. For the CDR3, the DNA is TGTGCCAGCAGCTTAAGTCCGGGGGGCACAGGGGAGCTGTTTTCT.

This chain uses TRBV4-3 with TRBJ2-2, with 9 bases lining up with TRBD1. Germline CDR1 is LGHNA and CDR2 is YSLEER. The trim removed 6 bases at V and 3 bases at J, leaving 2 bases unmatched. The CDR3 covers 14 residues. CDR3 sequence: CASRRTGDTGELFF. In DNA form, the CDR3 reads TGCGCCAGCAGGCGGACAGGGGACACCGGGGAGCTGTTTTTT.

V gene TRBV20-1 combines with J gene TRBJ1-1; no clear D gene. V shed 5 bases and J shed 9 bases, with 13 bases lying between them. The CDR3 is 11 residues long. The V gene's germline CDR1 is DFQATT and CDR2 SNEGSKA (reference sequence). The CDR3 region is CSAEMGNQAFF. The CDR3, as DNA: TGCAGTGCTGAGATGGGGAATCAAGCTTTCTTT.

This clonotype occurred a few times. The V and J genes are TRBV6-2 or TRBV6-3 and TRBJ2-7; no reliable D call. The CDR3 runs 14 residues. In germline, CDR1 is MNHEY, CDR2 SVGEGT. Trimming cost V 2 bases and J 7 bases, with 15 bases left between them. CDR3 loop: CASSYPDPTREQYF. The CDR3 DNA follows: TGTGCCAGCAGTTACCCGGACCCGACGAGGGAGCAGTACTTC.

This clonotype was detected a few times. J is TRBJ2-5 and V is TRBV25-1; a weak D match, TRBD2 (5 bases). Germline-derived CDR1 and CDR2 are MGHDK and SYGVNS. With 6 bases removed from V and 5 bases from J, the gap between germline ends came to 10 bases. The CDR3 runs 12 residues. The CDR3 DNA sequence: TGTGCCAGCAGCGGACTGGAGGAGACCCAGTACTTC. Protein: CASSGLEETQYF.

This clonotype was recorded a few times. This chain links TRBV9 with TRBJ2-1; 13 positions agree with TRBD2. The CDR3 length is 16 residues. V was clipped by 2 bases and J by 8 bases; unmatched bases: 7. Germline V gene sequence: CDR1 SGDLS, CDR2 YYNGEE. This CDR3 reads CASSVTGTSGNYEQFF. CDR3 in DNA: TGTGCCAGCAGCGTCACGGGGACTAGCGGGAACTATGAGCAGTTCTTC.

This clonotype came up a few times. The chain uses TRBV11-2 and TRBJ2-6; TRBD1 aligns across 7 bases. The V gene's germline CDR1 is SGHAT and CDR2 FQNNGV. Trimming removed 0 bases from V and 0 bases from J; junction bases left unmatched: 5. The CDR3 is made up of 18 amino acids. This CDR3 is CASSLDLGQLSGANVLTF. CDR3 in DNA: TGTGCCAGCAGCTTAGATCTGGGACAGCTCTCTGGGGCCAACGTCCTGACTTTC.

This clonotype has ten or more counts. This chain links TRBV9 with TRBJ1-2; 9 bases are a match to TRBD1. Germline V gene sequence: CDR1 SGDLS, CDR2 YYNGEE. With 4 bases clipped from V and 4 bases from J, the junction kept 8 bases outside the gene matches. This CDR3 has 15 residues. The CDR3, as DNA: TGTGCCAGCAGCTCAGGACAGGGGAGTATCTATGGCTACACCTTC. It is translated as CASSSGQGSIYGYTF.

The chain is built from TRBV5-1 and TRBJ1-6, with no clear D. Trimming removed 2 bases from V and 7 bases from J, with 22 bases in between. The CDR3 is 18 amino acids. Germline CDR1 SGHRS, CDR2 YFSETQ. Here the CDR3 DNA reads TGCGCCAGCAGCTTAGGATTGGTCCAAGGATTTTCGAATTCACCCCTCCACTTT. It specifies CASSLGLVQGFSNSPLHF.

This clonotype was detected ten times or more. The chain carries TRBV7-8 and TRBJ2-5; D call uncertain. Per the germline V gene, CDR1 is SGHVS and CDR2 is FQNEAQ. V was clipped by 3 bases and J by 5 bases, with 10 bases between them. This CDR3 spans 13 amino acids. CDR3 sequence: CASSFVGYETQYF. CDR3 coding DNA: TGTGCCAGCAGCTTCGTCGGGTACGAGACCCAGTACTTC.

This clonotype was seen only a few times. The V gene is TRBV2, the J gene TRBJ1-1; 7 bases fit TRBD1. This CDR3 has 14 residues. Germline trimming cut 2 bases from V and 1 base from J; bases unmatched to any gene: 1. CDR1 and CDR2 from the germline V gene are SNHLY and FYNNEI. The CDR3 sequence: CASSETGENTEAFF. The CDR3 DNA follows: TGTGCCAGCAGTGAAACAGGGGAGAACACTGAAGCTTTCTTT. Together with reference TRBV2 and TRBJ1-1, the CDR3 gives the full variable domain: EPEVTQTPSHQVTQMGQEVILRCVPISNHLYFYWYRQILGQKVEFLVSFYNNEISEKSEIFDDQFSVERPDGSNFTLKIRSTKLEDSAMYFCASSETGENTEAFFGQGTRLTVV.

The genes are TRBV5-1 and TRBJ1-1; unclear D gene. Germline V lookup: CDR1 SGHRS, CDR2 YFSETQ. V was shortened by 3 bases and J by 2 bases, with 5 bases between the two germline ends. This CDR3 is built from 12 residues. DNA of the CDR3: TGCGCCAGCAGCTGGGCAAACACTGAAGCTTTCTTT. Encoded protein: CASSWANTEAFF.

This clonotype was recorded many times. This chain joins TRBV20-1 and TRBJ1-3; no reliable D call. The V and J ends lost 6 bases and 0 bases respectively, with 12 bases between them. In germline, CDR1 is DFQATT, CDR2 SNEGSKA (reference sequence). The CDR3 contains 14 residues. CDR3 coding DNA: TGCAGTGCCGCCCCGACCGGCTCTGGAAACACCATATATTTT. Amino acid sequence: CSAAPTGSGNTIYF.

This clonotype came up many times. The J gene is TRBJ2-3, the V gene TRBV7-3; D gene uncertain. The CDR3 runs to 15 residues. Trimming stripped 2 bases from V and 2 bases from J, with 11 bases between. The germline gives CDR1 SGHTA, CDR2 FQGTGA. The DNA of the CDR3 is TGTGCCAGCAGCTTAGCTCCCCAGAACACAGATACGCAGTATTTT. Translating it yields CASSLAPQNTDTQYF.

V gene TRBV12-3 or TRBV12-4 combines with J gene TRBJ1-2; D is unclear. The CDR3 has 15 amino acids. V was shortened by 6 bases and J by 3 bases, with 17 bases between the two germline ends. The CDR3 bases are TGTGCCAGCAGCCCAACTATCCCCCCCCACTATGGCTACACCTTC. It specifies CASSPTIPPHYGYTF.

The rearrangement links TRBV20-1 to TRBJ2-7; 13 nucleotides align to TRBD2. CDR1 is DFQATT, CDR2 SNEGSKA, per germline (reference sequence). J was trimmed by 4 bases and V by 3 bases; bases with no gene match: 6. The CDR3 has 15 amino acids. This CDR3 is CSARMGLAGLYEQYF. Written as DNA, the CDR3 is TGCAGTGCTAGGATGGGACTAGCGGGGCTATACGAGCAGTACTTC.

V gene TRBV15 combines with J gene TRBJ2-1; D remains ambiguous. Deletions cut 0 bases from V and 8 bases from J, with 8 bases between. From germline, CDR1 is LNHNV and CDR2 YYDKDF (reference sequence). The CDR3 is made up of 13 amino acids. The CDR3 is CATSRDPTYEQFF. The CDR3 bases are TGTGCCACCAGCAGAGATCCTACGTATGAGCAGTTCTTC.

This clonotype was detected only a few times. V usage is TRBV11-3 and J usage is TRBJ2-7, with D unclear. Trimming cost V 5 bases and J 4 bases, with 24 bases left between them. The CDR3 is made up of 17 amino acids. The V gene's germline CDR1 is SGHNT and CDR2 YENEEA. For the CDR3, the DNA is TGTGCCAGCAGCCTAACGCCCGTTGATTCACTGGCTTACGAGCAGTACTTC. Translating it yields CASSLTPVDSLAYEQYF.

This chain joins TRBV20-1 and TRBJ1-2, with a tentative D call TRBD1 (6 bases). This CDR3 spans 12 amino acids. Deletions cut 3 bases from V and 5 bases from J, with 10 bases between. CDR1 is DFQATT, CDR2 SNEGSKA, per germline (reference sequence). The DNA of the CDR3 is TGCAGTGCTAGTAAAACAGGGTATGGCTACACCTTC. Its translation: CSASKTGYGYTF.

This clonotype was recorded many times. In DNA form, the CDR3 reads TGTGCCAGCTCACCACTGGATACCGGGGCCAAAAACATTCAGTACTTC. Protein: CASSPLDTGAKNIQYF. The V gene is TRBV18, the J gene TRBJ2-4, with no clear D. The CDR3 loop spans 16 amino acids. CDR1 and CDR2 (germline): KGHSH, LQKENI. V was clipped by 1 base and J by 1 base, with 11 bases between them.

There are many counts of this clonotype. The V gene is TRBV20-1, the J gene TRBJ2-1; 8 bases fit TRBD2. Losses at the gene ends were 5 bases for V and 5 bases for J; bases not matched to a gene: 11. The CDR3 contains 15 residues. Germline CDR1 and CDR2: DFQATT and SNEGSKA (reference sequence). DNA for the CDR3: TGCAGTGCTGGCGTAGGGGGACTAGGGAACAATGAGCAGTTCTTC. Amino acids: CSAGVGGLGNNEQFF.